This entry features one T cell receptor beta chain sequence. Its antigen is unidentified. This entry is derived from a study of T cell responses to AZD1222 COVID-19 vaccine. Whole-study results and caveats: Elevations in Spike-specific TCR breadth and depth followed administration of two AZD1222 doses.

Repertoires were generated with immunoSEQ multiplex PCR, while TCRdb's copy carries only in-frame clones and drops some. The table lists about 120,000 clones, more than 85% of them singletons. V lost 1 base to trimming and J lost 5 bases; unmatched junction nucleotides: 4. Germline CDR1 is LNHDA and CDR2 is SQIVND (reference sequence). The CDR3 consists of 14 residues. The material was peripheral blood, obtained on day 0 of AZD1222 vaccination. The chain joins TRBV19 to TRBJ1-2; 7 nucleotides match TRBD1. This TCR was sampled from an adult in good health. Here the CDR3 reads CASSIGPGGYGYTF. For the CDR3, the DNA is TGTGCCAGTAGTATAGGTCCAGGGGGATATGGCTACACCTTC.